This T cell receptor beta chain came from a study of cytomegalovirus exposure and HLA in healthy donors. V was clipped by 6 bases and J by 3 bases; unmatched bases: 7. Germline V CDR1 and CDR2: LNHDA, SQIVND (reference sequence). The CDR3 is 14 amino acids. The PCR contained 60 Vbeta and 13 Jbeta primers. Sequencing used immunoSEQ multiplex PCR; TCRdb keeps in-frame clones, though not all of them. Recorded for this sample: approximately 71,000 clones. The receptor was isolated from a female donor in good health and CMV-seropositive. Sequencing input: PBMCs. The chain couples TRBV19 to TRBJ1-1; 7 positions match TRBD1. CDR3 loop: CASSFRGAHTEAFF. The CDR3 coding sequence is TGTGCCAGTAGCTTCAGGGGGGCTCACACTGAAGCTTTCTTT. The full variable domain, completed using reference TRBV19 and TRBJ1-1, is DGGITQSPKYLFRKEGQNVTLSCEQNLNHDAMYWYRQDPGQGLRLIYYSQIVNDFQKGDIAEGYSVSREKKESFPLTVTSAQKNPTAFYLCASSFRGAHTEAFFGQGTRLTVV.